The clone carrying this TCR beta chain was recorded at least ten times. Its antigen is as yet unknown. This entry belongs to a study of T cells after yellow fever vaccination. Study summary: In the case of low-cell-number fractions, SMART-Seq v4 Ultra Low Input was used for preparation.

General observations from the study: The presence of abundant clonotypes contaminating from the bulk population was possible in FACS-sorted repertoires. Across the CD4 and CD8 compartments, a small share of clonotypes was present in both.

Researchers made TCR cDNA using 5'RACE template switching, and this step added a universal primer site and UMIs. TCRdb re-analysed the 5' RACE reads in MiXCR, keeping a single row per CDR3 protein. The sample lists 230,000 or so distinct CDR3 sequences; 5.5% to 8.5% were seen once. In germline, CDR1 is DFQATT, CDR2 SNEGSKA (reference sequence). The CDR3 contains 14 residues. The trim removed 6 bases at V and 1 base at J, leaving 7 bases unmatched. The receptor was isolated from a young man who received the YFV17D yellow fever vaccine. The chain combines TRBV20-1 with TRBJ2-5; the match to TRBD1 covers 8 bases. The starting material was CD4+ T cells sorted from PBMCs, obtained on the day of the yellow fever booster vaccination. In DNA, the CDR3 is TGCAGTGCAACCGGACAGGGCAGCCAAGAGACCCAGTACTTC. Its protein is CSATGQGSQETQYF.